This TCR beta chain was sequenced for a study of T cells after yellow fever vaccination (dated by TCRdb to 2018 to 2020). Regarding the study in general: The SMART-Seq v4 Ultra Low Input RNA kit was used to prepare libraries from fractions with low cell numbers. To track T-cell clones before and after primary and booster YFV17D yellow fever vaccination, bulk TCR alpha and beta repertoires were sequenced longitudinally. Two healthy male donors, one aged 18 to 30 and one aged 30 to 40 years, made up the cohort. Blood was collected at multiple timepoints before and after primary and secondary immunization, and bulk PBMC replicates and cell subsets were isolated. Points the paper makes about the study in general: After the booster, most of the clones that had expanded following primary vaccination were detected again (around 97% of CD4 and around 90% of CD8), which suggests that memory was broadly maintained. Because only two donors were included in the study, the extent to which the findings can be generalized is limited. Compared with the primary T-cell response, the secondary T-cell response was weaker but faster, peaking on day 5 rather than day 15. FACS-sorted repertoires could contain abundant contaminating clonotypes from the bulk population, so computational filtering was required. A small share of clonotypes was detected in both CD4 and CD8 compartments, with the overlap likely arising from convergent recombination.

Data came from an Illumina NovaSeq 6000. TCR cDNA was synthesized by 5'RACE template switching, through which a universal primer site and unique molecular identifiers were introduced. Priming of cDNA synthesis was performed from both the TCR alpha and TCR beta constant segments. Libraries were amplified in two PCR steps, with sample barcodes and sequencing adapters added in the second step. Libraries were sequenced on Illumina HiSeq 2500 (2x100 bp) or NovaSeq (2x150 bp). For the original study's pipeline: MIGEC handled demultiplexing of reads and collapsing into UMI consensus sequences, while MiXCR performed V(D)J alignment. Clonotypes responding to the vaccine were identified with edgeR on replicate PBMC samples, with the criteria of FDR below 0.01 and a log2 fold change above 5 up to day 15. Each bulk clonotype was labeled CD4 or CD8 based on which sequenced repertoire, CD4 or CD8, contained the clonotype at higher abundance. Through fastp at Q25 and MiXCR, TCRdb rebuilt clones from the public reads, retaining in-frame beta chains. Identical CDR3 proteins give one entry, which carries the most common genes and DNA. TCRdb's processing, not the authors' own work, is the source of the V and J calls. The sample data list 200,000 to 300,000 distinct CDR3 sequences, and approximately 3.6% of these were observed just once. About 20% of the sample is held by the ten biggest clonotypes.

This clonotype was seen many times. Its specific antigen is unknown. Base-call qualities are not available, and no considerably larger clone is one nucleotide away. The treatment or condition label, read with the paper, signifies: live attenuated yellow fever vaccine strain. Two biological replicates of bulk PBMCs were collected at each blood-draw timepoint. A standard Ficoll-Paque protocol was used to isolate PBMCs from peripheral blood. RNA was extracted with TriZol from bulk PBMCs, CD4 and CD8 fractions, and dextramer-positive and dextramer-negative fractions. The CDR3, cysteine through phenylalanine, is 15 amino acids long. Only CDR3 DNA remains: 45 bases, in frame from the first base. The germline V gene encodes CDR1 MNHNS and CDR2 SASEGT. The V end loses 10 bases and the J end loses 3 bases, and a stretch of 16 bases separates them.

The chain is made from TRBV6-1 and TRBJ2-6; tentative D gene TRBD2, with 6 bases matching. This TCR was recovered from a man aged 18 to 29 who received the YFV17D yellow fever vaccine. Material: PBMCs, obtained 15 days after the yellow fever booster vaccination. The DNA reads TGTGCCACCGTGGAGGGTGGCTATGGGGCCAACGTCCTGACTTTC. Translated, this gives CATVEGGYGANVLTF.